The 31 T cell receptor beta chains below all came from one sample that was sequenced in a study of CD8 T cells in ankylosing spondylitis. The study's findings and limits: A motif of 7 or 8 highly homologous TCR beta variants was seen as apparently characteristic of ankylosing spondylitis blood.

Antigens of these TCRs are unknown. TCRdb passed the 5' RACE reads through MiXCR, listing each CDR3 protein once. The top ten clones hold 0.89% of a sample with approximately 400,000 distinct CDR3 sequences, roughly 26% of them seen once. What was sequenced was blood, either unsorted or a sorted T cell fraction (not recorded which). These receptor sequences come from a male donor with ankylosing spondylitis.

This clonotype was seen more than once but under ten times. The V call is TRBV20-1, the J call TRBJ1-1; 10 bases map to TRBD1. The V and J ends lost 2 bases and 4 bases, in that order; junction bases with no gene match: 4. The CDR3 spans 14 residues. CDR1 DFQATT and CDR2 SNEGSKA come from the germline V gene (reference sequence). The CDR3 nucleotides read TGCAGTGCTAGACCCTGGACAGGGGGCACTGAAGCTTTCTTT. It is translated as CSARPWTGGTEAFF.

This clonotype was seen a few times. The rearrangement links TRBV6-1 to TRBJ2-7; D not certain. With 7 bases removed from V and 2 bases from J, the gap between germline ends came to 9 bases. The length of the CDR3 is 12 residues. Germline loops: CDR1 MNHNS, CDR2 SASEGT. The CDR3 nucleotides are TGTGCCAGCAAGCCCAACGCCTACGAGCAGTACTTC. Protein: CASKPNAYEQYF.

This clonotype was observed at least ten times. In DNA, the CDR3 is TGTGCCAGCAGCTTAGCGCTGGAGGGGAATGGCTACACCTTC. Residues: CASSLALEGNGYTF. The chain couples TRBV7-2 to TRBJ1-2; D perhaps matches TRBD1 (5 bases). This CDR3 contains 14 residues. Germline lookup yields CDR1 SGHTA and CDR2 FQGNSA. The V end was cut by 0 bases, the J end by 6 bases, with 11 bases between.

This clonotype has only a few counts. The rearrangement joins TRBV6-5 to TRBJ2-6; 7 bases are shared with TRBD1. CDR1 is MNHEY and CDR2 is SVGAGI in the germline V gene. V was pared by 7 bases and J by 2 bases, with 8 bases of the junction left unmatched. The CDR3 spans 16 residues. This CDR3 reads CASNYTTGPGANVLTF. The CDR3 nucleotides read TGTGCCAGCAACTACACGACAGGGCCTGGGGCCAACGTCCTGACTTTC.

V is TRBV7-9 and J is TRBJ1-1; possible D gene TRBD1, 5 bases. The germline CDR1 and CDR2 sequences are SEHNR and FQNEAQ (reference sequence). Deletions cut 6 bases from V and 4 bases from J, with 15 bases between. This CDR3 has 14 amino acids. The CDR3 DNA reads as TGTGCCAGCAGACCACAGGTAGGAAGCACTGAAGCTTTCTTT. This gives the protein CASRPQVGSTEAFF.

This clonotype was seen more than once but under ten times. The rearrangement joins TRBV4-1 to TRBJ2-1, with D tentatively TRBD1 (5 bases). CDR1 and CDR2 from the germline V gene are MGHRA and YSYEKL. V dropped 0 bases and J dropped 5 bases, with 14 bases sitting between them. This CDR3 is 16 amino acids long. The CDR3 is CASSQDTQARNNEQFF. CDR3 nucleotide sequence: TGCGCCAGCAGCCAAGACACACAGGCTAGAAACAATGAGCAGTTCTTC.

There are a few counts of this clonotype. The chain employs TRBV7-9 and TRBJ2-7; a weak D match, TRBD1 (6 bases). Germline assignment: CDR1 SEHNR and CDR2 FQNEAQ (reference sequence). The CDR3 totals 16 residues. Trimming removed 4 bases at V and 6 bases at J, with 22 bases between. The CDR3 sequence is CASSSNRAQGTGEQYF. The CDR3 DNA sequence: TGTGCCAGCAGCTCCAATCGGGCACAGGGTACCGGCGAGCAGTACTTC.

This chain connects TRBV12-3 or TRBV12-4 to TRBJ1-3; D call uncertain. The CDR3 is made up of 12 amino acids. The CDR3 region has the DNA TGTGCTTCGCGGGGTTTTCGAAACACCATATATTTT. Translation gives CASRGFRNTIYF.

This clonotype was observed a few times. The CDR3 DNA reads TGTGCCAGCAGCTCGGACAGGGCTGGCTACACCTTC. Its translation: CASSSDRAGYTF. The V gene is TRBV11-3, the J gene TRBJ1-2; TRBD1 agrees at 8 bases. The CDR3 totals 12 residues. The ends lost 4 bases at V and 7 bases at J; junction bases unmatched: 2. Germline V gives CDR1 SGHNT, CDR2 YENEEA.

The chain couples TRBV11-2 to TRBJ2-3; no clear D. This CDR3 region has 12 residues. The V end lost 5 bases, the J end lost 4 bases, and 7 bases lay between the germline ends. Germline CDR1 and CDR2: SGHAT and FQNNGV. In DNA form, the CDR3 reads TGTGCCAGCAGCACCCGTTCAGATACGCAGTATTTT. Protein product: CASSTRSDTQYF.

This clonotype was detected only a few times. J is TRBJ2-5 and V is TRBV2, with 7 bases identical to TRBD2. After removal of 6 bases from V and 6 bases from J, the junction contained 16 bases not matched to a gene. Germline V lookup: CDR1 SNHLY, CDR2 FYNNEI. This CDR3 contains 16 residues. CDR3 sequence reads: CASSTTGGSGRKTQYF. CDR3 nucleotides: TGTGCCAGCAGCACGACCGGCGGGAGTGGTAGGAAGACCCAGTACTTC. The entire variable domain, with the rest obtained from reference TRBV2 and TRBJ2-5, is as follows: EPEVTQTPSHQVTQMGQEVILRCVPISNHLYFYWYRQILGQKVEFLVSFYNNEISEKSEIFDDQFSVERPDGSNFTLKIRSTKLEDSAMYFCASSTTGGSGRKTQYFGPGTRLLVL.

The sample holds a few counts of this clonotype. The chain links TRBV2 to TRBJ1-3, with D hard to call. CDR3 length: 13 amino acids. CDR1 is SNHLY, CDR2 FYNNEI, per germline. V lost 2 bases, J lost 8 bases, and 10 bases lay in between. CDR3 nucleotide sequence: TGTGCCAGCAGTGAACGGCCTGAGGACACCATATATTTT. Protein sequence: CASSERPEDTIYF.

The V call is TRBV5-1, the J call TRBJ2-1; 7 bases map to TRBD1. In germline, CDR1 is SGHRS, CDR2 YFSETQ. The junction had 9 bases not matched to a gene; V was cut back by 2 bases and J by 10 bases. CDR3 length: 14 amino acids. The CDR3 loop reads CASSFPARTGEQFF. As DNA, the CDR3 is TGCGCCAGCAGCTTTCCAGCGAGGACAGGAGAGCAGTTCTTC. Using reference TRBV5-1 and TRBJ2-1 for the parts outside the CDR3, the full variable domain is KAGVTQTPRYLIKTRGQQVTLSCSPISGHRSVSWYQQTPGQGLQFLFEYFSETQRNKGNFPGRFSGRQFSNSRSEMNVSTLELGDSALYLCASSFPARTGEQFFGPGTRLTVL.

This clonotype was recorded a few times. V usage is TRBV12-3 or TRBV12-4 and J usage is TRBJ2-7; no clear D. This CDR3 has 14 residues. Trimming took 2 bases from V and 0 from J, leaving 8 bases between them. CDR3 sequence: CASSLFPHSYEQYF. DNA of the CDR3: TGTGCCAGCAGTTTATTTCCCCACTCCTACGAGCAGTACTTC.

The V gene is TRBV5-6, the J gene TRBJ2-7, with D perhaps given as TRBD1 or TRBD2 (5 bases each). The germline V gene has CDR1 SGHDT and CDR2 YYEEEE. The CDR3 extends over 15 amino acids. The germline V and J ends were trimmed by 3 bases and 0 bases, with 13 bases remaining between them. Written as DNA, the CDR3 is TGTGCCAGCAGCTCTGGGGACGGCCCCTCCTACGAGCAGTACTTC. Amino acid sequence: CASSSGDGPSYEQYF.

Many counts were recorded for this clonotype. V usage is TRBV24-1 and J usage is TRBJ2-3; D might be TRBD1 (5 bases). With 0 bases removed from V and 2 bases from J, the gap between germline ends came to 14 bases. The CDR3 is 17 amino acids. In germline, CDR1 is KGHDR, CDR2 SFDVKD. The CDR3 sequence is CATSDLGADRPTDTQYF. The CDR3 nucleotides are TGTGCCACCAGTGATTTGGGGGCGGACCGACCCACAGATACGCAGTATTTT.

The V and J genes are TRBV10-2 and TRBJ1-1, with D possibly TRBD1 on 5 matching bases. CDR3 size: 14 residues. Per germline, CDR1 WSHSY and CDR2 SAAADI. V was trimmed by 9 bases and J by 1 base, leaving 15 bases between them. CDR3 in DNA: TGCGCCAGAAGCGGGCCAGGGCGGAACACTGAAGCTTTCTTT. Residues: CARSGPGRNTEAFF.

This clonotype was observed a handful of times. V gene TRBV20-1 combines with J gene TRBJ1-1, with TRBD1 matching over 10 bases. Germline CDR1 reads DFQATT; CDR2 reads SNEGSKA (reference sequence). The junction had 9 bases not matched to a gene; V was cut back by 5 bases and J by 6 bases. There are 14 residues in the CDR3. CDR3 in amino acids: CSALRDRGISEAFF. In DNA, the CDR3 is TGCAGTGCTCTAAGGGACAGGGGAATATCTGAAGCTTTCTTT.

The chain employs TRBV5-1 and TRBJ2-3, with D perhaps matching TRBD1 (6 bases). In germline, CDR1 is SGHRS, CDR2 YFSETQ. Trimming took off 5 bases at V and 3 bases at J, with 13 bases between the two ends. This CDR3 comprises 14 residues. DNA for the CDR3: TGCGCCAGCAGAGGGACAATGGTGACAGATACGCAGTATTTT. Its translation is CASRGTMVTDTQYF.

This chain uses TRBV6-2 or TRBV6-3 with TRBJ2-7; 9 positions match TRBD1. The V segment lost 7 bases and the J segment 3 bases; nucleotides outside the gene matches: 1. The CDR3 covers 12 residues. Germline CDR1 and CDR2: MNHEY and SVGEGT. CDR3: CASKDRGYEQYV. The DNA for the CDR3 is TGTGCCAGCAAGGACAGGGGCTACGAGCAGTACGTC.

This clonotype is deemed medium-sized. This sequence joins TRBV12-3 or TRBV12-4 and TRBJ2-1; TRBD1 matches at 7 bases. This CDR3 region has 16 residues. The V segment lost 5 bases and the J segment 9 bases; nucleotides outside the gene matches: 16. The CDR3 region is CASSVQGPIGSAEQFF. The DNA for the CDR3 is TGTGCCAGCAGTGTACAGGGGCCTATCGGATCAGCTGAGCAGTTCTTC.

This chain links TRBV10-1 with TRBJ2-2; 9 bases fit TRBD1. The CDR3 is 16 residues long. V lost 10 bases, J lost 4 bases, and 13 bases stayed unmatched. Germline values: CDR1 WNHNN, CDR2 SYGVQD (reference sequence). The CDR3 reads CAITSGTGFGTGELFF. CDR3 nucleotide sequence: TGCGCCATTACTTCCGGGACAGGGTTTGGCACCGGGGAGCTGTTTTTT.

The chain is built from TRBV4-2 and TRBJ2-1; 9 bases line up with TRBD2. The CDR3 covers 18 residues. In germline, CDR1 is LGHNA, CDR2 YNFKEQ. The V and J ends lost 0 bases and 3 bases, in that order; junction bases with no gene match: 9. The chain's CDR3 is CASSQEVDLAGDYNEQFF. In DNA, the CDR3 is TGTGCCAGCAGCCAAGAAGTCGACTTAGCGGGAGACTACAATGAGCAGTTCTTC.

Here the CDR3 reads CASSLLAGLSTDTQYF. The CDR3 DNA reads as TGCGCCAGCAGCCTTCTAGCGGGGCTTAGCACAGATACGCAGTATTTT. The chain combines TRBV5-1 with TRBJ2-3; TRBD2 aligns across 9 bases. J was trimmed by 0 bases and V by 4 bases; bases with no gene match: 6. Germline V gene data show CDR1 as SGHRS and CDR2 as YFSETQ. CDR3 length equals 16 residues.

The chain combines TRBV5-6 with TRBJ2-7; 7 nucleotides line up with TRBD1. The CDR3 covers 13 residues. V was pared by 3 bases and J by 4 bases, with 4 bases of the junction left unmatched. CDR1 is SGHDT and CDR2 is YYEEEE in the germline V gene. This chain's CDR3 is CASSSKTGYEQYV. CDR3 nucleotides: TGTGCCAGCAGCTCGAAGACAGGGTACGAGCAGTACGTC.

Notes on this clonotype: A junction boundary mismatches the germline segment, possibly from a read error. This chain uses TRBV12-3 or TRBV12-4 with TRBJ1-1, with no clear D. This CDR3 is 11 amino acids long. The CDR3 region has the DNA TGTGCCGGCAGTTTACGAACTGAAGCTTTCTTT. This codes for CAGSLRTEAFF.

The J gene is TRBJ2-7, the V gene TRBV20-1, with a tentative D call TRBD1 (6 bases). CDR3 length: 11 residues. The germline CDR1 and CDR2 sequences are DFQATT and SNEGSKA (reference sequence). Trimming took off 6 bases at V and 5 bases at J, with 11 bases between the two ends. This CDR3 is CSAETGNEQYF. The DNA for the CDR3 is TGCAGTGCGGAAACAGGGAACGAGCAGTACTTC.

The rearrangement joins TRBV6-1 to TRBJ1-2, with D possibly TRBD1 on 6 matching bases. The CDR3 contains 16 residues. Per germline, CDR1 MNHNS and CDR2 SASEGT. Trimming shortened V by 6 bases and J by 7 bases, and 24 bases separated the two germline ends. The CDR3 DNA sequence: TGTGCCAGCAGAATCGGAACAGGGAAGCGATCGGGTGGCTACACCTTC. Translation: CASRIGTGKRSGGYTF.

This clonotype was picked up a small number of times. V is TRBV27 and J is TRBJ2-5; the D gene is possibly TRBD2 (5 bases). V was cut by 8 bases and J by 3 bases, with 25 bases left in between. This CDR3 region has 17 residues. Germline-derived CDR1 and CDR2 are MNHEY and SMNVEV (reference sequence). The CDR3 spells CASLRPGEKIPEETQYF. The DNA of the CDR3 is TGTGCCAGCCTTAGGCCCGGGGAGAAAATCCCCGAAGAGACCCAGTACTTC.

This clonotype was counted only a few times. J is TRBJ1-1 and V is TRBV20-1; D might be TRBD1 (5 bases). The germline gives CDR1 DFQATT, CDR2 SNEGSKA (reference sequence). V was clipped by 3 bases and J by 3 bases, with 11 bases between them. This CDR3 comprises 13 residues. CDR3 DNA sequence: TGCAGTGCTAGGGAGGACATTTACACTGAAGCTTTCTTT. It is translated as CSAREDIYTEAFF.

The J gene is TRBJ2-2, the V gene TRBV5-5, with D perhaps TRBD1 (5 bases). Germline V gives CDR1 SGHKS, CDR2 YYEKEE (reference sequence). This CDR3 comprises 16 residues. Deletions cut 0 bases from V and 0 bases from J, with 9 bases between. The CDR3 DNA reads TGTGCCAGCAGCTTGGGACAGTTCGCGAACACCGGGGAGCTGTTTTTT. Its protein product is CASSLGQFANTGELFF.